The 21 T cell receptor beta chains reported below all come from one sample, sequenced in a study of CD8 T cells in ankylosing spondylitis. No cognate antigen is known for these TCRs. Via MiXCR, TCRdb re-called the 5' RACE reads, giving one row per CDR3 protein. The profile shows 750,000 to 850,000 distinct CDR3 sequences, about 10% of them singletons. Points from the study as a whole: Blood of patients with ankylosing spondylitis appeared to be characterized by a TCR beta motif of seven or eight highly homologous variants.

The sample taken for sequencing was blood, either unsorted or a sorted T cell fraction (not recorded which). The source is a male donor with ankylosing spondylitis.

This clonotype was detected a few times. V is TRBV12-3 or TRBV12-4 and J is TRBJ1-2; 8 nucleotides align to TRBD1. This CDR3 spans 12 amino acids. V was pared by 4 bases and J by 9 bases, with 4 bases of the junction left unmatched. CDR3 protein: CASSSYRGSYTF. In nucleotides, the CDR3 is TGTGCCAGCAGTTCCTACAGGGGGAGCTACACCTTC.

This clonotype appeared a few times. This chain uses TRBV27 with TRBJ2-7; 8 bases fit TRBD1. Germline trimming cut 5 bases from V and 0 bases from J; bases unmatched to any gene: 9. The CDR3 has 16 residues. Germline values: CDR1 MNHEY, CDR2 SMNVEV (reference sequence). CDR3 in amino acids: CASSTSGTGYSYEQYF. CDR3 nucleotide sequence: TGTGCCAGCAGTACCTCCGGGACAGGCTACTCCTACGAGCAGTACTTC.

There are many counts of this clonotype. The genes are TRBV10-3 and TRBJ2-5; D is perhaps TRBD2 (6 bases). Trimming stripped 0 bases from V and 4 bases from J, with 9 bases between. Germline V gene lookup returns CDR1 ENHRY and CDR2 SYGVKD. The CDR3 contains 14 residues. The CDR3 sequence is CAISESRAGETQYF. The CDR3 DNA follows: TGTGCCATCAGTGAGTCTAGAGCGGGAGAGACCCAGTACTTC.

With respect to this clonotype: A much larger clone differs from this one at a single base, so this may be a read error. The conserved closing phenylalanine or tryptophan is absent in this CDR3, likely reflecting a read error. This sequence joins TRBV5-1 and TRBJ2-7, with 7 bases aligning to TRBD2. Germline lookup yields CDR1 SGHRS and CDR2 YFSETQ. CDR3 length equals 13 residues. The J segment lost 4 bases and the V segment lost 0 bases, leaving 1 base of the junction unmatched. The CDR3, as DNA: TGCGCCAGCAGCTTGGGTAGCGGGTACGAGCAGTACTTG. This sequence encodes CASSLGSGYEQYL.

This clonotype showed up just a few times. V and J are TRBV20-1 and TRBJ2-7; D is possibly TRBD1 or TRBD2 (5 bases each). CDR3 size: 15 residues. Germline loops: CDR1 DFQATT, CDR2 SNEGSKA (reference sequence). Deletions cut 6 bases from V and 2 bases from J, with 20 bases between. For the CDR3, the DNA is TGCAGTGCCCTAAACGGGGCGGTTCTGACCTACGAGCAGTACTTC. This codes for CSALNGAVLTYEQYF.

As regards this clonotype: This may come from a read error, since a much larger clone is one base off. The rearrangement uses TRBV20-1 and TRBJ1-1; 8 bases fit TRBD1. Germline CDR1 is DFQATT and CDR2 is SNEGSKA (reference sequence). This CDR3 spans 12 amino acids. As DNA, the CDR3 is TGCAGTGCTCCGAACAGGGGGACTGAAGTTTTCTTT. Amino acids: CSAPNRGTEVFF.

This clonotype was detected ten times or more. J is TRBJ1-2 and V is TRBV20-1; 8 nucleotides match TRBD1. The CDR3 consists of 12 residues. V lost 6 bases to trimming and J lost 8 bases; unmatched junction nucleotides: 8. CDR1 and CDR2 from the germline V gene are DFQATT and SNEGSKA (reference sequence). The DNA for the CDR3 is TGCAGTGCACGGCAGGGGGCTCAGGGCTACACCTTC. The encoded protein is CSARQGAQGYTF.

This clonotype was detected a few times. V usage is TRBV7-2 and J usage is TRBJ2-1; TRBD2 might be the D (6 bases). Looked up from germline, CDR1 is SGHTA and CDR2 is FQGNSA. CDR3 length equals 15 residues. V gave up 2 bases and J gave up 2 bases, with 10 bases separating them. The CDR3 loop is CASSLRSGPYNEQFF. CDR3 DNA: TGTGCCAGCAGCTTAAGGAGCGGGCCCTACAATGAGCAGTTCTTC.

This clonotype was seen more than once but under ten times. The chain employs TRBV4-2 and TRBJ2-7, with D possibly called TRBD1 or TRBD2 (7 bases each). The CDR3 spans 17 residues. The germline V gene encodes CDR1 LGHNA and CDR2 YNFKEQ. Trimming stripped 2 bases from V and 2 bases from J, with 19 bases between. CDR3: CASSQSPDREGAYEQYF. The CDR3 region has the DNA TGTGCCAGCAGCCAAAGTCCTGACAGGGAGGGGGCCTACGAGCAGTACTTC.

The table lists this clonotype with a few counts. J is TRBJ2-1 and V is TRBV4-1, with D unclear. The V gene's germline CDR1 is MGHRA and CDR2 YSYEKL. Deletions cut 0 bases from V and 1 base from J, with 10 bases between. The CDR3 runs to 16 residues. CDR3 amino acids: CASSQESFSSYNEQFF. CDR3 DNA sequence: TGCGCCAGCAGCCAAGAAAGTTTCTCTTCCTACAATGAGCAGTTCTTC.

This clonotype was counted at least ten times. V and J are TRBV4-3 and TRBJ2-1; D not resolved. Deletions cut 1 base from V and 0 bases from J, with 10 bases between. CDR1 and CDR2 (germline): LGHNA, YSLEER. This CDR3 region has 16 residues. This chain's CDR3 is CASSQVSRSSYNEQFF. For the CDR3, the DNA is TGCGCCAGCAGCCAAGTCTCGCGGAGCTCCTACAATGAGCAGTTCTTC.

The chain links TRBV5-1 to TRBJ1-6, with D perhaps matching TRBD1 (5 bases). Trimming took off 0 bases at V and 5 bases at J, with 9 bases between the two ends. From germline, CDR1 is SGHRS and CDR2 YFSETQ. The CDR3 extends over 15 amino acids. CDR3 protein: CASSLVVTDNSPLHF. In nucleotides, the CDR3 is TGCGCCAGCAGCTTGGTAGTGACAGATAATTCACCCCTCCACTTT.

The chain links TRBV6-1 to TRBJ2-1, with D possibly TRBD2 on 6 matching bases. The V and J ends lost 3 bases and 3 bases respectively, with 15 bases between them. The CDR3 totals 16 residues. Looked up from germline, CDR1 is MNHNS and CDR2 is SASEGT. The CDR3 is CASSDPRRGVYNEQFF. In DNA, the CDR3 is TGTGCCAGCAGTGATCCTCGTCGCGGGGTCTACAATGAGCAGTTCTTC.

This clonotype was counted at least ten times. CDR3 protein: CSVEYGPTDTQYF. CDR3 DNA sequence: TGCAGCGTTGAGTACGGGCCCACAGATACGCAGTATTTT. The rearrangement uses TRBV29-1 and TRBJ2-3, with D hard to call. CDR1 and CDR2 from the germline V gene are SQVTM and ANQGSEA. The CDR3 has 13 residues. V lost 3 bases, J lost 2 bases, and 9 bases lay in between.

This clonotype turned up a few times. The genes are TRBV20-1 and TRBJ2-5; no clear D. Looked up from germline, CDR1 is DFQATT and CDR2 is SNEGSKA (reference sequence). V lost 1 base and J 5 bases, leaving 11 bases between the germline ends. The CDR3 has 13 residues. The CDR3 region has the DNA TGCAGTGCTAGAGGGGTAGCTGCGGAGACCCAGTACTTC. This codes for CSARGVAAETQYF.

This chain links TRBV12-3 or TRBV12-4 with TRBJ2-2; no definite D call. The CDR3 covers 16 residues. V lost 2 bases, J lost 0 bases, and 10 bases lay in between. The CDR3 loop reads CASSLSSAPNTGELFF. CDR3 DNA sequence: TGTGCCAGCAGTTTATCGTCGGCTCCGAACACCGGGGAGCTGTTTTTT.

This clonotype was observed many times. The chain links TRBV5-1 to TRBJ1-5; a weak D match, TRBD1 (6 bases). V was clipped by 4 bases and J by 1 base, with 21 bases between them. This CDR3 has 18 amino acids. Germline V gene lookup returns CDR1 SGHRS and CDR2 YFSETQ. The CDR3 region is CASSPGVGGGFSNQPQHF. DNA for the CDR3: TGCGCCAGCAGCCCGGGTGTAGGGGGTGGTTTCAGCAATCAGCCCCAGCATTTT.

The CDR3 region has the DNA TGTGCCAGCAGTTTACTCTCCTTGGGTGAAGCTTTCTTT. Translating it yields CASSLLSLGEAFF. The genes are TRBV12-3 or TRBV12-4 and TRBJ1-1; unclear D gene. Trimming pared 2 bases from V and 7 bases from J, leaving 11 bases between. The CDR3 has 13 amino acids.

In its sample, this clonotype was seen a few times. The rearrangement links TRBV7-3 to TRBJ2-7, with D perhaps being TRBD1 or TRBD2 (6 bases each). The CDR3 runs 15 residues. Deletions cut 4 bases from V and 6 bases from J, with 19 bases between. CDR1 is SGHTA and CDR2 is FQGTGA in the germline V gene. This chain's CDR3 is CASSSHGGQGSEQYF. CDR3 nucleotide sequence: TGTGCCAGCAGCTCACATGGGGGGCAGGGAAGCGAGCAGTACTTC.

The chain combines TRBV6-4 with TRBJ2-1; 9 bases fit TRBD1. Germline V gene sequence: CDR1 MRHNA, CDR2 SNTAGT. CDR3 length: 17 residues. V lost 3 bases, J lost 12 bases, and 18 bases stayed unmatched. DNA for the CDR3: TGTGCCAGCAGTGATAGCCCGACAGGGGGAGCAGGATCTATGCAGTTCTTC. Its translation: CASSDSPTGGAGSMQFF.

The V and J genes are TRBV20-1 and TRBJ1-4, with 11 positions matching TRBD1. Germline CDR1 and CDR2: DFQATT and SNEGSKA (reference sequence). The CDR3 is made up of 13 amino acids. With 5 bases clipped from V and 8 bases from J, the junction kept 4 bases outside the gene matches. CDR3 sequence: CSAAGQGDEKLFF. The CDR3 nucleotides are TGCAGTGCTGCGGGACAGGGGGACGAAAAACTGTTTTTT.